This T cell receptor beta chain came from a study of cytomegalovirus exposure and HLA in healthy donors. About the study: Earlier results showed 90 million to 130 million unique TCR beta sequences derived from roughly 180 million T cells.

The trim removed 4 bases at V and 1 base at J, leaving 3 bases unmatched. Germline CDR1 reads LGHNA; CDR2 reads YNFKEQ. The CDR3 is made up of 16 amino acids. Regarding the study as a whole: There was a cluster of highly shared sequence variants that was likely a sequencing artifact. Researchers catalogued 150 or so TCR beta chains as cytomegalovirus-associated.

Primers for the PCR totalled 60 Vbeta and 13 Jbeta. The protocol was immunoSEQ multiplex PCR, while the TCRdb copy is restricted to in-frame clones and leaves out a portion. The table records around 100,000 clones, 79% of them present only once. Comments on this clone: Its antigen is undetermined.

The sequence derives from a man aged 45 to 65 in good health and CMV-seropositive. The chain combines TRBV4-2 with TRBJ2-5, with TRBD2 matching 13 bases. The sequencing sample was made of PBMCs. The CDR3 DNA reads as TGTGCCAGCAGCCCCGGACTAGCGGGAGCCCAAGAGACCCAGTACTTC. It codes for CASSPGLAGAQETQYF.